The 16 T cell receptor beta chains presented below share a single source sample, sequenced in a study of OX40 agonist ivuxolimab in advanced cancers. The table came from immunoSEQ multiplex PCR; TCRdb's copy has only in-frame clones and leaves some out. The sample lists approximately 65,000 clones, approximately 90% seen once, with roughly 4% in the top ten. The specimen comprised CD4+ or CD8+ T cells sorted from blood, sampled in a trial of the OX40 agonist ivuxolimab. Receptors were obtained from an adult with an advanced solid tumor such as melanoma, head and neck, liver or kidney cancer.

J is TRBJ1-3 and V is TRBV6-5; D is perhaps TRBD1 (5 bases). Germline CDR1 MNHEY, CDR2 SVGAGI. V was shortened by 3 bases and J by 2 bases, with 8 bases between the two germline ends. The CDR3 runs 14 residues. The CDR3 reads CASSYMGAGNTIYF. For the CDR3, the DNA is TGTGCCAGCAGTTATATGGGGGCTGGAAACACCATATATTTT.

This sequence joins TRBV18 and TRBJ2-6; D uncertain. The CDR3 consists of 15 residues. Per the germline V gene, CDR1 is KGHSH and CDR2 is LQKENI. Trimming took 3 bases from V and 1 from J, leaving 7 bases between them. CDR3 coding DNA: TGTGCCAGCTCACCGGAACAGTCTGGGGCCAACGTCCTGACTTTC. Protein product: CASSPEQSGANVLTF.

V usage is TRBV7-3 and J usage is TRBJ2-1, with D tentatively TRBD1 (5 bases). The CDR3 spans 13 residues. Germline CDR1 and CDR2: SGHTA and FQGTGA. Deletions cut 6 bases from V and 6 bases from J, with 12 bases between. In nucleotides, the CDR3 is TGTGCCAGCAGTTTTAAAGGGGCCAATGAGCAGTTCTTC. It specifies CASSFKGANEQFF.

The rearrangement links TRBV18 to TRBJ2-1; D is uncertain. This CDR3 comprises 13 residues. Germline V lookup: CDR1 KGHSH, CDR2 LQKENI. The V and J ends lost 1 base and 6 bases respectively, with 7 bases between them. The CDR3, as DNA: TGTGCCAGCTCACCACGAGAGCTCAATGAGCAGTTCTTC. Translation gives CASSPRELNEQFF.

This clone has only a few counts. V usage is TRBV6-1 and J usage is TRBJ1-2, with TRBD1 matching 8 bases. CDR3 length equals 15 residues. The J segment lost 6 bases and the V segment lost 0 bases, leaving 6 bases of the junction unmatched. Germline V gene lookup returns CDR1 MNHNS and CDR2 SASEGT. The CDR3 protein is CASSEARRQGHGYTF. CDR3 nucleotide sequence: TGTGCCAGCAGTGAAGCTAGGCGACAGGGGCATGGCTACACCTTC.

This chain connects TRBV5-1 to TRBJ2-1; 8 nucleotides align to TRBD2. After removal of 1 base from V and 10 bases from J, the junction contained 13 bases not matched to a gene. Germline-derived CDR1 and CDR2 are SGHRS and YFSETQ. The CDR3 has 16 amino acids. As DNA, the CDR3 is TGCGCCAGCAGCTTGACTAGCGGAGGATCAAGAAACGAGCAGTTCTTC. As protein: CASSLTSGGSRNEQFF.

This clone was detected once. V gene TRBV5-4 combines with J gene TRBJ2-5; 12 bases fit TRBD2. The CDR3 loop spans 15 amino acids. The germline V gene encodes CDR1 SGHNT and CDR2 YYREEE (reference sequence). Trimming took 1 base from V and 5 from J; bases not matched to a gene: 3. Here the CDR3 reads CASSLSSGRGETQYF. CDR3 coding DNA: TGTGCCAGCAGCTTGTCTAGCGGGAGGGGTGAGACCCAGTACTTC.

The J gene is TRBJ2-7, the V gene TRBV16; 7 bases align to TRBD2. Trimming cost V 2 bases and J 7 bases; bases outside gene matches: 5. Germline V gene sequence: CDR1 KGHSY, CDR2 FQNENV. The CDR3 covers 13 residues. This chain's CDR3 is CASSQLQGGEQYF. The CDR3 region has the DNA TGTGCCAGCAGCCAACTTCAGGGAGGGGAGCAGTACTTC.

This clone was seen just once. The chain combines TRBV14 with TRBJ1-3; weak D call: TRBD1 (6 bases). The V end lost 1 base, the J end lost 3 bases, and 13 bases lay between the germline ends. CDR3 size: 16 residues. In germline, CDR1 is SGHDN, CDR2 FVKESK. In DNA, the CDR3 is TGTGCCAGCAGCCAAGTAGGCGGGGGGCTTGGAAACACCATATATTTT. Amino acids: CASSQVGGGLGNTIYF.

The chain has TRBV27 and TRBJ1-5, with D possibly matching TRBD1 (6 bases). Trimming pared 6 bases from V and 5 bases from J, leaving 8 bases between. Looked up from germline, CDR1 is MNHEY and CDR2 is SMNVEV (reference sequence). The CDR3 sequence is 12 residues long. The DNA for the CDR3 is TGTGCCAGCAGGACAGGAGATCAGCCCCAGCATTTT. Amino acid sequence: CASRTGDQPQHF.

The chain is built from TRBV5-1 and TRBJ1-4; D might be TRBD1 (5 bases). The CDR3 has 14 amino acids. Germline V gene lookup returns CDR1 SGHRS and CDR2 YFSETQ. V was pared by 4 bases and J by 3 bases, with 10 bases between. Here the CDR3 reads CASSGAASNEKLFF. The CDR3 DNA reads TGCGCCAGCAGCGGGGCAGCATCTAATGAAAAACTGTTTTTT. Complete variable domain (other parts from reference TRBV5-1 and TRBJ1-4): KAGVTQTPRYLIKTRGQQVTLSCSPISGHRSVSWYQQTPGQGLQFLFEYFSETQRNKGNFPGRFSGRQFSNSRSEMNVSTLELGDSALYLCASSGAASNEKLFFGSGTQLSVL.

The V call is TRBV5-1, the J call TRBJ2-5; D unclear. The CDR3 totals 12 residues. Looked up from germline, CDR1 is SGHRS and CDR2 is YFSETQ. V gave up 0 bases and J gave up 4 bases, with 4 bases separating them. In DNA, the CDR3 is TGCGCCAGCAGCTTGGAGGCAGAGACCCAGTACTTC. It codes for CASSLEAETQYF.

The V call is TRBV7-2, the J call TRBJ2-2; 11 bases agree with TRBD2. This CDR3 has 19 residues. CDR1 and CDR2 from the germline V gene are SGHTA and FQGNSA. Germline trimming cut 1 base from V and 4 bases from J; bases unmatched to any gene: 11. The CDR3 nucleotides are TGTGCCAGCAGCTTAGGACTAGCGGGACTAAGCTTGTTCACCGGGGAGCTGTTTTTT. The encoded protein is CASSLGLAGLSLFTGELFF.

The V call is TRBV4-3, the J call TRBJ2-1, with 16 bases fitting TRBD2. V trimming: 4 bases; J trimming: 9 bases; junction bases outside the gene matches: 3. The germline V gene has CDR1 LGHNA and CDR2 YSLEER. This CDR3 has 15 residues. CDR3 DNA sequence: TGCGCCAGCAGCCGAGGGACTAGCGGGAGGGGTGAGCAGTTCTTC. It specifies CASSRGTSGRGEQFF.

The chain has TRBV25-1 and TRBJ2-7; the match to TRBD2 covers 10 bases. Trimming removed 4 bases from V and 7 bases from J; junction bases left unmatched: 10. The CDR3 runs 15 residues. Looked up from germline, CDR1 is MGHDK and CDR2 is SYGVNS. The CDR3 spells CASSGLAGGSGEQYF. The CDR3 DNA is TGTGCCAGCAGTGGATTAGCGGGGGGTTCGGGAGAGCAGTACTTC.

The chain employs TRBV6-1 and TRBJ1-1, with D unresolved. Germline CDR1 is MNHNS and CDR2 is SASEGT. This CDR3 is 15 amino acids long. V was trimmed by 8 bases and J by 1 base, leaving 17 bases between them. CDR3 nucleotide sequence: TGTGCCAGCTCTCTCGTCCAAACGGGGAACACTGAAGCTTTCTTT. Residues: CASSLVQTGNTEAFF.